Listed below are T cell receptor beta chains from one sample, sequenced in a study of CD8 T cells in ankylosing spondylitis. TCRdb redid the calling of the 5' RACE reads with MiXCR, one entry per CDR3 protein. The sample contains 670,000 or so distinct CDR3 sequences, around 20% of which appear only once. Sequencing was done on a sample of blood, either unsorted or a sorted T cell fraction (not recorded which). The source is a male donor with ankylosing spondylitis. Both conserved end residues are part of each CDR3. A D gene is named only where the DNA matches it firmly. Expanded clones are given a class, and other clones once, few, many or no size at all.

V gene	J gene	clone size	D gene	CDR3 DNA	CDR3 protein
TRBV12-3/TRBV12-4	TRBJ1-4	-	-	TGTGCCAGCAGTTTTGACAATGAAAAACTGTTTTTT	CASSFDNEKLFF
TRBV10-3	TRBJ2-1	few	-	TGTGCCATCAGCCCAACCGGGACCCAGGGGTGGGGTGAGCAGTTCTTC	CAISPTGTQGWGEQFF
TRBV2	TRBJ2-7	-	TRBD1	TGTGCCAGCAGTGGAGTACCGGGACAGGGTGACTACGAGCAGTACTTC	CASSGVPGQGDYEQYF
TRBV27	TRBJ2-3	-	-	TGTGCCAGCAGTCCAGCCTACCAGGGGAGAGATACGCAGTATTTT	CASSPAYQGRDTQYF
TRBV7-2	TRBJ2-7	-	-	TGTGCCAGCAGCTCCTCAGGATTATACGAGCAGTACTTC	CASSSSGLYEQYF
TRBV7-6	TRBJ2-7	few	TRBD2	TGTGCCAGCAGCAACGCCCCGCGGGGGTCCTACGAGCAGTACTTC	CASSNAPRGSYEQYF
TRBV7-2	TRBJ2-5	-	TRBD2	TGTGCCAGCAGCTTAGGGACTAGCTCTAGGGAGACCCAGTACTTC	CASSLGTSSRETQYF
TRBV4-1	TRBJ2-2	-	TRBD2	TGCGCCAGCAGAGACGGGACTAGCGGGACCGCGAGGACCGGGGAGCTGTTTTTT	CASRDGTSGTARTGELFF
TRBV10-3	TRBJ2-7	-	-	TGTGCCATCGGAATAGGGGACCCAGCCTACGAGCAGTACTTC	CAIGIGDPAYEQYF
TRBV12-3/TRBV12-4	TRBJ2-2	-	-	TGTGCCAGCAGTTTGGGTCTATCAGGGGTCGCGAACACCGGGGAGCTGTTTTTT	CASSLGLSGVANTGELFF
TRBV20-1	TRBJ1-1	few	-	TGCAGTGCTAGGTTACAGGGACATAACACTGAAGCTTTCTTT	CSARLQGHNTEAFF
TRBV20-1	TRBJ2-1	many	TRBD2	TGCAGTGCTAGGGGACTAGCGGCCTACAATGAGCAGTTCTTC	CSARGLAAYNEQFF
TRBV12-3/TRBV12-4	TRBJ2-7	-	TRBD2	TGTGCCAGCAGGGCGGGGGATAACTCCTACGAGCAGTACTTC	CASRAGDNSYEQYF
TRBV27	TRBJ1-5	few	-	TGTGCCAGCAGTCGGGGGAACAATCAGCCCCAGCATTTT	CASSRGNNQPQHF
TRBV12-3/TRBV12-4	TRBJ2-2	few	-	TGTGCCAGCAGTTTTTTGATGAACACCGGGGAGCTGTTTTTT	CASSFLMNTGELFF
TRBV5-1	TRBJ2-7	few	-	TGCGCCAGTAAGGACGGAAACTCCTACGAGCAGTACTTC	CASKDGNSYEQYF
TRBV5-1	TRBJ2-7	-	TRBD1	TGCGCCAGCAGCTTGGCCTCCGGGACAGGGACCCACGAGCAGTACTTC	CASSLASGTGTHEQYF
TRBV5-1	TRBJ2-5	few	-	TGCGCCAGCAGCTTGGGGCAGGGTATAGAGACCCAGTACTTC	CASSLGQGIETQYF
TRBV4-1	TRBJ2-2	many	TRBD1	TGCGCCAGCAGCCCCTCAGGGGGAACCGGGGAGCTGTTTTTT	CASSPSGGTGELFF
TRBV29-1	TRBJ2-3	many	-	TGCAGCGTTGAGTGGGTCAAGAGCACAGATACGCAGTATTTT	CSVEWVKSTDTQYF
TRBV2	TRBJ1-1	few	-	TGTGCCAGCAGGAATCAGGGGAACACTGAAGCTTTCTTT	CASRNQGNTEAFF
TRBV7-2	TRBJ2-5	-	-	TGTGCCAGCAGTCCCGGCGGATACGAGACCCAGTACTTC	CASSPGGYETQYF
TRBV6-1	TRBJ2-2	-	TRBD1	TGTGCCACCTTTTTTACAGGGGGCGCGAACACCGGGGAGCTGTTTTTT	CATFFTGGANTGELFF
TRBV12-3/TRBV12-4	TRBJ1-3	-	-	TGTGCCAGCAGCACCGGATACTCTGGAAACACCATATATTTT	CASSTGYSGNTIYF
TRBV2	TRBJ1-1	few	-	TGTGCCAGCAGTGATAACTGGTACACTGAAGCTTTCTTT	CASSDNWYTEAFF
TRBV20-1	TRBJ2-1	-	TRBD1	TGCAGTGCTGAGAGGACAGGGCCGTACAATGAGCAGTTCTTC	CSAERTGPYNEQFF
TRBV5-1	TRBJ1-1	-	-	TGCGCCAGCAGCTTCGAGGAGGGGCGCACTGAAGCTTTCTTT	CASSFEEGRTEAFF
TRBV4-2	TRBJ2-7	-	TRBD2	TGTGCCAGCAGCCAAGCAGCTAGCGGGAGCACCTACGAGCAGTACTTC	CASSQAASGSTYEQYF
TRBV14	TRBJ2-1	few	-	TGTGCCAGCAGCCAAGGGGGTACCCTTTTGAATGAGCAGTTCTTC	CASSQGGTLLNEQFF
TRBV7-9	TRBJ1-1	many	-	TGTGCCAGCAGCTTAAACAGGGTCAAGAACACTGAAGCTTTCTTT	CASSLNRVKNTEAFF
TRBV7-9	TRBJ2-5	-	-	TGTGCCAGCAGCACAACAGAACAAGAGACCCAGTACTTC	CASSTTEQETQYF
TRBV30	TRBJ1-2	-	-	TGTGCCTGGAGTGTATCTCCTTTCGGGGGCTACACCTTC	CAWSVSPFGGYTF
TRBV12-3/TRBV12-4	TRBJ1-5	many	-	TGTGCCAGCAGTTTAACTACTTTTCAGCCCCAGCATTTT	CASSLTTFQPQHF
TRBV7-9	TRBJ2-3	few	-	TGTGCCAGCAGTTTTTTCGGGACCAGCCCTACGCAGTATTTT	CASSFFGTSPTQYF
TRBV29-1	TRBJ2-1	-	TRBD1	TGCAGCGTTGATTTTCAGGGGGCTGGCAATGAGCAGTTCTTC	CSVDFQGAGNEQFF
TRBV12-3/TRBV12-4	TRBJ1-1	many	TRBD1	TGTGCCAGCAGTCCCACAGGGGTTTGGAACACTGAAGCTTTCTTT	CASSPTGVWNTEAFF
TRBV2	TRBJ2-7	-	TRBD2	TGTGCCAGCAAGGGGAGGGCCTACTACGAGCAGTACTTC	CASKGRAYYEQYF
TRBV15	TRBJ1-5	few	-	TGTGCCACCAGCAGAGAAGGGCGCTCCAACCAGCCCCAGCATTTT	CATSREGRSNQPQHF
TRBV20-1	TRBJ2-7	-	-	TGCAGTGCTAGGGGGACCGAAGGTGGACTCTACGAGCAGTACTTC	CSARGTEGGLYEQYF
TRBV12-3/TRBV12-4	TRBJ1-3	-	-	TGTGCCAGCAGTTTTATCCAGACCCTCTCTGGAAACACCATATATTTT	CASSFIQTLSGNTIYF
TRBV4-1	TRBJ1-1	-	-	TGCGCCAGCAGCCAGGGGGCGTATGTCACTGAAGCTTTCTTT	CASSQGAYVTEAFF
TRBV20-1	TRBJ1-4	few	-	TGCAGTGCTAGAGATCTAACTAATGAAAAACTGTTTTTT	CSARDLTNEKLFF
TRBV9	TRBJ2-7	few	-	TGTGCCAGCAGCGTGACCCTCAGCAGCCACGAGCAGTACTTC	CASSVTLSSHEQYF
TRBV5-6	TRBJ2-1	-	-	TGTGCCAGCAGCTTGGGTACTAGTAGCAATGAGCAGTTCTTC	CASSLGTSSNEQFF
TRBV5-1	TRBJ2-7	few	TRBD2	TGCGCCAGCAGCCCCCTAGCGGGAGGGCCCTCCTACGAGCAGTACTTC	CASSPLAGGPSYEQYF
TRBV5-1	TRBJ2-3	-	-	TGCGCCAGCAGCCTACTAGGGGTACGTGGTACGCAGTATTTT	CASSLLGVRGTQYF
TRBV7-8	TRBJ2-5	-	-	TGTGCCAGCAGCTTAGACAGCGCGTGGGAGACCCAGTACTTC	CASSLDSAWETQYF
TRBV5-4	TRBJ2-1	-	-	TGTGCCAGCAGCTTGGCCGGGCGGGGAGGCTCCTACAATGAGCAGTTCTTC	CASSLAGRGGSYNEQFF
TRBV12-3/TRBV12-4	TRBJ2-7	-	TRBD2	TGTGCCAGCAGCCCGGGACTAGCGGGAGTCAGTGACGAGCAGTACTTC	CASSPGLAGVSDEQYF
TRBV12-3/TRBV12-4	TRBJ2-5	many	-	TGTGCCAGCAGTTTTGGGGAGACCCAGTACTTC	CASSFGETQYF
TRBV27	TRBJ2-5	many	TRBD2	TGTGCCAGCAGTCTGACTAGCGGGGGGCCTGAGACCCAGTACTTC	CASSLTSGGPETQYF
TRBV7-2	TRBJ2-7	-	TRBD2	TGTGCCAGCAGCTTAGGACCGGGACTAGCGAAGTACGAGCAGTACTTC	CASSLGPGLAKYEQYF
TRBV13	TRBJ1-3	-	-	TGTGCCAGCAGCCAGGCCGGGGGAGATCTCAGTACCATATATTTT	CASSQAGGDLSTIYF
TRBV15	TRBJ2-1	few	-	TGTGCCACCAGCAGAGGGGGGGCGACTAACAATGAGCAGTTCTTC	CATSRGGATNNEQFF